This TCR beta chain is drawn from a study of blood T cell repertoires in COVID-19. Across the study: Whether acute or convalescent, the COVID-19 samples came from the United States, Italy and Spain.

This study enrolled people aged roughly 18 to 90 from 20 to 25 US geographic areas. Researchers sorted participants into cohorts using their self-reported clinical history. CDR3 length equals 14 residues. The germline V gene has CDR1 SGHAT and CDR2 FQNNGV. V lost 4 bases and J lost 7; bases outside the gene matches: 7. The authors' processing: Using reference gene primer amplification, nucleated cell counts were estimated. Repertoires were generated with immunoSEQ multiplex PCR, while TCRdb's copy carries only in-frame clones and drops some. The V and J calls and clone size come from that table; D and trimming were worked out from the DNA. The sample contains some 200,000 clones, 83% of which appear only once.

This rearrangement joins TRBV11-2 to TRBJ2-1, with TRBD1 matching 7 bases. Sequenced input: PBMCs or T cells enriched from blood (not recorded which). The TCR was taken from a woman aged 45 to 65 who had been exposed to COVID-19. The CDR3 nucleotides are TGTGCCAGCAGCTCGCCCAAGACAGGGAATGAGCAGTTCTTC. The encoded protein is CASSSPKTGNEQFF.